This TCR beta chain is drawn from a study of response to subunit inactivated influenza vaccine. To note about this clonotype: Its matching antigen is unknown.

TCRdb called the RT-PCR reads again in MiXCR, with one record for every CDR3 protein. The sample holds hundreds of thousands of distinct CDR3 sequences; around 8% are singletons and the top ten take about an eighth. General study findings and limits: Seasonal influenza vaccination, on each occasion, was suggested by the authors to recruit few new T cells.

Trimming stripped 1 base from V and 5 bases from J, with 11 bases between. The CDR3 covers 14 residues. Germline CDR1 and CDR2: LNHNV and YYDKDF (reference sequence). The J gene is TRBJ2-5, the V gene TRBV15; D remains ambiguous. Sequencing used PBMCs from blood, obtained less than 30 months after vaccination. This clonotype was obtained from a man aged 45 to 75 who received an inactivated influenza vaccine. The CDR3 sequence: CATSRGGQVETQYF. Written as DNA, the CDR3 is TGTGCCACCAGCAGAGGCGGCCAAGTGGAGACCCAGTACTTC.